This TCR beta chain originates from a study of T cell changes during pregnancy in multiple sclerosis (dated by TCRdb to about 2019). Describing the broader study: The study looked at changes in the T cell repertoire across pregnancy in women with multiple sclerosis.

The germline V gene encodes CDR1 SNHLY and CDR2 FYNNEI. From the cysteine up to the phenylalanine, the CDR3 has a length of 15 residues. The read is trimmed to its CDR3 DNA, 45 bases read in frame from base 1. Trimming costs V 8 bases and J 4 bases, and their ends lie 18 bases apart. Libraries came from the immunoSEQ multiplex PCR assay. TCRdb's version of the immuneACCESS table is confined to in-frame rearrangements and falls short of the full clone set. An unresolved V gene accounts for under half of the shortfall where checked; the remainder is of unknown origin. The sample contains approximately 79,000 clones, 90% to 95% of them found a single time. Roughly 0.21% of the sample comes from the top ten. Worth noting for this clone: What antigen it recognizes has not been identified. Base qualities are missing; no much larger clone stands one base away.

The chain was built from TRBV2 and TRBJ1-3, and possibly TRBD1, on 6 matching bases. Sequenced material: CD4+ T cells from peripheral blood mononuclear cells, taken before pregnancy. The sequence derives from a female donor with multiple sclerosis, enrolled in a pregnancy study. The DNA is TGTGCCAGCCGCGAGGGGGTGGCAGGGGGAAACACCATATATTTT. Its amino acids are CASREGVAGGNTIYF.